This T cell receptor (beta chain) was identified during a study of blood T cells in healthy people across ages. The CDR3 runs 16 residues. V was trimmed by 3 bases and J by 2 bases, leaving 17 bases between them. Germline CDR1 reads MGHRA; CDR2 reads YSYEKL. Study-level results: In older individuals, TCR beta diversity per million T cells was lower, falling roughly linearly with age.

Together with a sample-barcoded 5' primer, a J-beta primer mix was included in a second PCR lasting about 7 to 11 cycles. From each sample, at least 2.5 million paired-end reads containing CDR3 were obtained. A single record per CDR3 protein comes from TCRdb applying MiXCR to the 5' RACE reads. The sample yields 1.5 million to 1.9 million distinct CDR3 sequences, 40% to 45% seen once. To note about this clonotype: Antigen specificity is unknown.

This receptor was identified in a woman in her late teens or twenties in good health. The V call is TRBV4-1, the J call TRBJ2-7; D not certain. Sample: blood. DNA for the CDR3: TGCGCCAGCAGCCAGGGATGGACCCTGGACCCCTACGAGCAGTACTTC. Protein sequence: CASSQGWTLDPYEQYF.